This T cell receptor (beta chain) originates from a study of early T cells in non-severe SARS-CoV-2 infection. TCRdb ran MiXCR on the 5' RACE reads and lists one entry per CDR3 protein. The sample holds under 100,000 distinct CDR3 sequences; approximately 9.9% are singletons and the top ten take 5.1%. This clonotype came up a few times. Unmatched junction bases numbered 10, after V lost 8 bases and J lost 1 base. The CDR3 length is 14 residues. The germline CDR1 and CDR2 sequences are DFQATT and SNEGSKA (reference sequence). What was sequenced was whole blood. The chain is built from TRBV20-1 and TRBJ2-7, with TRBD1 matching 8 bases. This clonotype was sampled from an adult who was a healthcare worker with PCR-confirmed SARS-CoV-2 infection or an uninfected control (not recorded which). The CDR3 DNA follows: TGCAGTACCACGCCGGGACAGGAGTCCTACGAGCAGTACTTC. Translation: CSTTPGQESYEQYF.